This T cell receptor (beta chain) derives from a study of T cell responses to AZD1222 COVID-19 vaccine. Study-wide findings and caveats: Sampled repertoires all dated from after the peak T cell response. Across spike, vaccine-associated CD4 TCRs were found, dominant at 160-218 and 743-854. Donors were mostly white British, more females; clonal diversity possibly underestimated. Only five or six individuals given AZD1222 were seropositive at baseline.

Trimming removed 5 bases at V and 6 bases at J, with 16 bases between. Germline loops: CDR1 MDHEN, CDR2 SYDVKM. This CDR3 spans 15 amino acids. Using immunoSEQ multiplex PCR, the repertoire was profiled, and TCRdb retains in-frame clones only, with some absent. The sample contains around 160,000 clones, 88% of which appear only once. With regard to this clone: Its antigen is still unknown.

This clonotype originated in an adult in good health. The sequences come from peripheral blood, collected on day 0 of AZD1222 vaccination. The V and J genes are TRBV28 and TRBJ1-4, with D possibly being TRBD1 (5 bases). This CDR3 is CASSPLTGGDEKLFF. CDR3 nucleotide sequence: TGTGCCAGCAGTCCCCTGACGGGAGGGGATGAAAAACTGTTTTTT.